One and the same sample provided the 25 T cell receptor beta chains below, sequenced in a study of blood T cell repertoires in COVID-19. TCRdb keeps only in-frame clones here, not all; method: immunoSEQ multiplex PCR. The table lists roughly 440,000 clones, 88% of them singletons, with around 12% in the top ten. Sequences were obtained from peripheral blood. The source of these receptors is a woman between 50 and 59 years old with COVID-19, enrolled during active disease.

The chain links TRBV6-1 to TRBJ1-6; D call uncertain. Trimming shortened V by 2 bases and J by 7 bases, and 15 bases separated the two germline ends. This CDR3 contains 16 residues. Germline values: CDR1 MNHNS, CDR2 SASEGT. CDR3 amino acids: CASSENAAARNSPLHF. CDR3 bases: TGTGCCAGCAGTGAAAATGCGGCGGCTAGGAATTCACCCCTCCACTTT.

The chain uses TRBV30 and TRBJ1-1; D is possibly TRBD1 (6 bases). V was cut by 5 bases and J by 3 bases, with 25 bases left in between. CDR3 size: 17 residues. Germline V gene data show CDR1 as GTSNPN and CDR2 as SVGIG (reference sequence). The CDR3 reads CAWEGRGAGWVDTEAFF. Written as DNA, the CDR3 is TGTGCCTGGGAGGGGCGGGGGGCAGGATGGGTCGACACTGAAGCTTTCTTT.

The chain links TRBV11-2 to TRBJ1-2; 12 positions match TRBD1. Germline loops: CDR1 SGHAT, CDR2 FQNNGV. After removal of 3 bases from V and 7 bases from J, the junction contained 9 bases not matched to a gene. CDR3 length equals 16 residues. CDR3 protein: CASSFISGQGAGGYTF. The CDR3 DNA sequence: TGTGCCAGCAGCTTTATATCGGGACAGGGGGCGGGTGGCTACACCTTC.

This chain uses TRBV19 with TRBJ2-5, with a possible D match to TRBD2 (6 bases). There are 14 residues in the CDR3. V was trimmed by 3 bases and J by 7 bases, leaving 15 bases between them. In germline, CDR1 is LNHDA, CDR2 SQIVND (reference sequence). The CDR3 sequence is CASSIFGEARTQYF. For the CDR3, the DNA is TGTGCCAGTAGTATTTTCGGGGAGGCTCGGACCCAGTACTTC.

This clone appeared once. This chain joins TRBV5-4 and TRBJ2-7; 10 nucleotides align to TRBD1. Looked up from germline, CDR1 is SGHNT and CDR2 is YYREEE (reference sequence). This CDR3 has 14 residues. Trimming took 3 bases from V and 3 from J; bases not matched to a gene: 3. The CDR3 DNA is TGTGCCAGCAGCTCCGGGACAGGGGTCTACGAGCAGTACTTC. This sequence encodes CASSSGTGVYEQYF.

The rearrangement uses TRBV13 and TRBJ2-7; 9 positions agree with TRBD1. V lost 5 bases, J lost 6 bases, and 14 bases stayed unmatched. The CDR3 is made up of 16 amino acids. Germline lookup yields CDR1 PRHDT and CDR2 FYEKMQ (reference sequence). The CDR3, as DNA: TGTGCCAGCAGCCCCACTAACAGGGGGCTGCGTCGCGAGCAGTACTTC. This sequence encodes CASSPTNRGLRREQYF.

CDR3 region: CASARRGYEQYF. CDR3 bases: TGTGCTAGTGCCCGGAGGGGTTACGAGCAGTACTTC. The J gene is TRBJ2-7, the V gene TRBV12-5; TRBD2 might be the D (6 bases). V dropped 7 bases and J dropped 4 bases, with 11 bases sitting between them. Germline loops: CDR1 LGHNT, CDR2 FRNRAP. This CDR3 region has 12 residues.

The chain combines TRBV6-5 with TRBJ2-5, with D perhaps TRBD2 (5 bases). Germline CDR1 is MNHEY and CDR2 is SVGAGI. The length of the CDR3 is 13 residues. V was shortened by 2 bases and J by 3 bases, with 7 bases between the two germline ends. The CDR3 region has the DNA TGTGCCAGCAGTTACGCCGGGGAAGAGACCCAGTACTTC. It encodes CASSYAGEETQYF.

The chain has TRBV27 and TRBJ1-1; a weak D match, TRBD1 (5 bases). Looked up from germline, CDR1 is MNHEY and CDR2 is SMNVEV (reference sequence). The CDR3 runs 12 residues. Trimming shortened V by 10 bases and J by 10 bases, and 19 bases separated the two germline ends. The CDR3 spells CAISDTWGGAFF. CDR3 DNA sequence: TGTGCCATCTCGGACACCTGGGGAGGAGCTTTCTTT.

This chain connects TRBV3-1 (or the pseudogene TRBV3-2) to TRBJ1-1, with 10 bases identical to TRBD1. There are 15 residues in the CDR3. V lost 5 bases to trimming and J lost 6 bases; unmatched junction nucleotides: 9. Germline V gives CDR1 LGHDT, CDR2 YNNKEL (reference sequence). The CDR3 bases are TGTGCCAGCAGCTCCCAGGACAGGGGGGGCCCTGAAGCTTTCTTT. It specifies CASSSQDRGGPEAFF.

This clone was recorded only once. The chain recombines TRBV6-2 or TRBV6-3 with TRBJ1-1; no reliable D call. Germline values: CDR1 MNHEY, CDR2 SVGEGT. This CDR3 is built from 11 residues. Trimming removed 2 bases at V and 9 bases at J, with 7 bases between. CDR3 region: CASSYPNQAFF. CDR3 DNA: TGTGCCAGCAGTTACCCAAATCAAGCTTTCTTT.

This sequence joins TRBV25-1 and TRBJ1-5; TRBD1 is a possible D gene (6 bases). Germline V gene lookup returns CDR1 MGHDK and CDR2 SYGVNS. CDR3 length: 13 residues. Trimming shortened V by 5 bases and J by 7 bases, and 12 bases separated the two germline ends. CDR3 bases: TGTGCCAGCAGTTTGGGCGGGGGCCAGCCCCAGCATTTT. This codes for CASSLGGGQPQHF.

This rearrangement joins TRBV5-1 to TRBJ1-1; 9 bases are a match to TRBD1. The CDR3 runs 16 residues. Germline assignment: CDR1 SGHRS and CDR2 YFSETQ. V gave up 1 base and J gave up 2 bases; unmatched junction bases: 6. This CDR3 reads CASSLTGGSGNTEAFF. CDR3 DNA: TGCGCCAGCAGCTTGACAGGGGGCTCAGGAAACACTGAAGCTTTCTTT.

This clone was recorded once. The chain links TRBV5-1 to TRBJ2-1; 11 bases fit TRBD2. The length of the CDR3 is 16 residues. The V gene end was trimmed by 5 bases and the J gene end by 9 bases; junction bases not matched to a gene: 13. The germline gives CDR1 SGHRS, CDR2 YFSETQ. The CDR3 coding sequence is TGCGCCAGCAGGGATGAGAGACTAGCGGGGACGGGTGAGCAGTTCTTC. It is translated as CASRDERLAGTGEQFF.

V is TRBV3-1 (or the pseudogene TRBV3-2) and J is TRBJ1-1; tentatively, D is TRBD1 (5 bases). CDR1 LGHDT and CDR2 YNNKEL come from the germline V gene (reference sequence). The CDR3 runs to 12 residues. Deletions cut 3 bases from V and 8 bases from J, with 10 bases between. The CDR3 reads CASSHTQGEAFF. CDR3 DNA sequence: TGTGCCAGCAGCCATACCCAGGGCGAAGCTTTCTTT.

This chain joins TRBV19 and TRBJ2-3; 9 bases line up with TRBD1. V was pared by 4 bases and J by 1 base, with 9 bases of the junction left unmatched. This CDR3 comprises 17 residues. Germline CDR1 and CDR2: LNHDA and SQIVND (reference sequence). The CDR3 DNA reads as TGTGCCAGTAGTAACCTCGGGACAGGGAGACGCACAGATACGCAGTATTTT. This encodes CASSNLGTGRRTDTQYF.

This chain uses TRBV30 with TRBJ1-2; 9 nucleotides line up with TRBD1. V lost 1 base and J lost 8; bases outside the gene matches: 5. The CDR3 totals 13 residues. Germline values: CDR1 GTSNPN, CDR2 SVGIG (reference sequence). CDR3 nucleotides: TGTGCCTGGAGTGCACTGGGGACAGGGGGCTACACCTTC. Translation: CAWSALGTGGYTF.

The chain is built from TRBV19 and TRBJ1-2; D remains unclear. Trimming removed 0 bases at V and 4 bases at J, with 9 bases between. CDR3 length: 14 residues. Germline assignment: CDR1 LNHDA and CDR2 SQIVND (reference sequence). This chain's CDR3 is CASSIDLFGYGYTF. CDR3 nucleotide sequence: TGTGCCAGTAGTATAGATCTATTCGGCTATGGCTACACCTTC.

This clone was seen a handful of times. The rearrangement joins TRBV5-6 to TRBJ2-2, with 10 bases aligning to TRBD1. The germline CDR1 and CDR2 sequences are SGHDT and YYEEEE. After removal of 4 bases from V and 6 bases from J, the junction contained 3 bases not matched to a gene. The CDR3 is 14 residues long. Here the CDR3 reads CASSPDRGAGELFF. The DNA of the CDR3 is TGTGCCAGCAGCCCGGACAGGGGGGCCGGGGAGCTGTTTTTT. The full variable domain, completed using reference TRBV5-6 and TRBJ2-2, is DAGVTQSPTHLIKTRGQQVTLRCSPKSGHDTVSWYQQALGQGPQFIFQYYEEEERQRGNFPDRFSGHQFPNYSSELNVNALLLGDSALYLCASSPDRGAGELFFGEGSRLTVL.

The chain uses TRBV7-2 and TRBJ2-5; maybe TRBD2 (6 bases). CDR3 length: 15 residues. Germline CDR1 is SGHTA and CDR2 is FQGNSA. Trimming shortened V by 1 base and J by 5 bases, and 14 bases separated the two germline ends. CDR3 DNA sequence: TGTGCCAGCAGCTTAGGGACTATGGGGCGGGAGACCCAGTACTTC. Its protein product is CASSLGTMGRETQYF.

V and J are TRBV30 and TRBJ1-5; 8 bases align to TRBD1. CDR3 length equals 15 residues. Per germline, CDR1 GTSNPN and CDR2 SVGIG (reference sequence). The ends lost 3 bases at V and 0 bases at J; junction bases unmatched: 4. The CDR3 loop reads CAWRPGQASNQPQHF. CDR3 in DNA: TGTGCCTGGAGGCCGGGACAGGCTAGCAATCAGCCCCAGCATTTT.

The chain recombines TRBV5-1 with TRBJ1-6; no clear D gene. This CDR3 is built from 13 residues. The germline gives CDR1 SGHRS, CDR2 YFSETQ. V lost 1 base to trimming and J lost 10 bases, with 9 bases between them. CDR3 sequence reads: CASSLRSESPLHF. CDR3 nucleotide sequence: TGCGCCAGCAGCTTGCGATCCGAGTCACCCCTCCACTTT.

This chain connects TRBV7-6 to TRBJ2-2; possibly TRBD1 for D (6 bases). The CDR3 runs to 15 residues. The V and J ends lost 4 bases and 5 bases respectively, with 14 bases between them. Germline CDR1 SGHVS, CDR2 FNYEAQ. For the CDR3, the DNA is TGTGCCAGCAGCTCGCAGACAGGTGGGACCGGGGAGCTGTTTTTT. This encodes CASSSQTGGTGELFF. Based on the CDR3 plus reference TRBV7-6 and TRBJ2-2, the full variable domain is GAGVSQSPRYKVTKRGQDVALRCDPISGHVSLYWYRQALGQGPEFLTYFNYEAQQDKSGLPNDRFSAERPEGSISTLTIQRTEQRDSAMYRCASSSQTGGTGELFFGEGSRLTVL.

The sample holds one count of this clone. The genes are TRBV7-8 and TRBJ1-1; D possibly corresponds to TRBD1 (5 bases). V gave up 4 bases and J gave up 7 bases, with 25 bases separating them. Germline V gene sequence: CDR1 SGHVS, CDR2 FQNEAQ. The CDR3 runs to 17 residues. The CDR3 region is CASSSGLGGGVGDEAFF. The CDR3 DNA is TGTGCCAGCAGCTCAGGCCTCGGTGGGGGGGTCGGGGATGAAGCTTTCTTT.

This chain uses TRBV5-1 with TRBJ2-2; the D gene is possibly TRBD2 (5 bases). The V end was cut by 4 bases, the J end by 0 bases, with 10 bases between. CDR1 is SGHRS and CDR2 is YFSETQ in the germline V gene. The CDR3 loop spans 15 amino acids. The CDR3 reads CASSEPGSNTGELFF. CDR3 in DNA: TGCGCCAGCAGCGAACCGGGATCGAACACCGGGGAGCTGTTTTTT.